Shown below are 17 T cell receptor beta chains from a single sample sequenced in a study of immune aging and cytomegalovirus after organ transplant. Time point meaning: five sample-tagged time points from pre-transplant (day -1) to day 368 post-transplant, pooled. Libraries came from microwell single-cell capture using BD Rhapsody targeted mRNA and AbSeq reagents. MiXCR, run by TCRdb on the single-cell sequencing reads, gives a single entry per CDR3 protein. The sample lists 20,000 to 25,000 distinct CDR3 sequences, approximately 34% occurring once. What these receptors recognize is not known. The source material was CMV peptide-activated CD4+ and CD8+ T cells sorted from blood, sampled at five time points, pooled. The subset: sorted CD8+CD137+ and CD4+CD154+ T cells after more than 9 h CMV IE-1 peptide stimulation. These receptors were taken from a female donor who had a heart transplant and CMV viremia.

The chain combines TRBV20-1 with TRBJ2-7; 10 nucleotides agree with TRBD2. Germline V gene data show CDR1 as DFQATT and CDR2 as SNEGSKA (reference sequence). V lost 1 base, J lost 6 bases, and 15 bases stayed unmatched. This CDR3 has 17 amino acids. This CDR3 reads CSARGSPSGRERPEQYF. Written as DNA, the CDR3 is TGCAGTGCTAGAGGTTCGCCTAGCGGGAGAGAACGCCCCGAGCAGTACTTC.

A single count supports this clonotype. The chain combines TRBV25-1 with TRBJ1-2; perhaps TRBD1 as D (5 bases). Trimming removed 2 bases from V and 4 bases from J, with 23 bases in between. Germline V gene data show CDR1 as MGHDK and CDR2 as SYGVNS. The CDR3 length is 18 residues. The DNA of the CDR3 is TGTGCCAGCAGTGAAGGGACCTTCGTTCCCGGGGAGTTCTATGGCTACACCTTC. Its translation: CASSEGTFVPGEFYGYTF.

In its sample, this clonotype was seen a few times. A read error may account for a junction end that differs from germline. DNA for the CDR3: TGTGCCAACAGCACCCCCGGCTCTGATGAGAAACTGTTTTTC. Its translation: CANSTPGSDEKLFF. The rearrangement uses TRBV9 and TRBJ1-4, with D uncertain. The germline V gene has CDR1 SGDLS and CDR2 YYNGEE. The CDR3 is 14 amino acids.

This clonotype was detected ten times or more. J is TRBJ1-1 and V is TRBV29-1; a possible D gene is TRBD1 (5 bases). Germline V gives CDR1 SQVTM, CDR2 ANQGSEA. Deletions cut 3 bases from V and 11 bases from J, with 19 bases between. This CDR3 is 13 amino acids long. The CDR3 DNA follows: TGCAGCGTTGATAAAGGGGCCGGTTTTTCGGCTTTCTTT. Protein product: CSVDKGAGFSAFF.

Ten or more counts support this clonotype. The V gene is TRBV5-4, the J gene TRBJ2-7, with 9 bases lining up with TRBD1. Losses at the gene ends were 3 bases for V and 4 bases for J; bases not matched to a gene: 5. The germline V gene has CDR1 SGHNT and CDR2 YYREEE (reference sequence). The CDR3 spans 14 residues. DNA for the CDR3: TGTGCCAGCAGCTCAGCACAGGGGGCTTACGAGCAGTACTTC. Protein sequence: CASSSAQGAYEQYF.

In its sample, this clonotype was seen once. The chain recombines TRBV7-3 with TRBJ2-3; no definite D call. Trimming shortened V by 5 bases and J by 6 bases, and 15 bases separated the two germline ends. CDR3 length equals 14 residues. Germline loops: CDR1 SGHTA, CDR2 FQGTGA. CDR3 DNA sequence: TGTGCCAGCAGCACGGCCGGCCGGGTGGATACGCAGTATTTT. Translated: CASSTAGRVDTQYF.

The chain has TRBV6-2 or TRBV6-3 and TRBJ1-6; D gene uncertain. Germline V lookup: CDR1 MNHEY, CDR2 SVGEGT. This CDR3 spans 16 amino acids. V shed 4 bases and J shed 8 bases, with 18 bases lying between them. For the CDR3, the DNA is TGTGCCAGCAGTTTCGTGAGAGTAGGCACTGATTCACCCCTCCACTTT. Its protein product is CASSFVRVGTDSPLHF.

This clonotype has ten or more counts. The CDR3 DNA follows: TGTGCCAGCAGCCAAGTCCGGCAGGGGGGAGAAAAACTGTTTTTT. Translating gives CASSQVRQGGEKLFF. The chain joins TRBV4-2 to TRBJ1-4; 7 nucleotides match TRBD1. V gave up 1 base and J gave up 8 bases; unmatched junction bases: 7. Germline CDR1 reads LGHNA; CDR2 reads YNFKEQ. The CDR3 contains 15 residues.

This clonotype appeared a single time. One end of the junction is discordant with germline, which a read error may explain. The chain combines TRBV7-9 with TRBJ2-7, with 7 bases that match TRBD2. The germline gives CDR1 SEHNR, CDR2 FQNEAQ (reference sequence). The CDR3 runs to 16 residues. DNA for the CDR3: TGTGCCAGCAGCGGGAATCGGGGCGGGAGTGAGTGCGAGCAGTATTTC. Translated: CASSGNRGGSECEQYF.

This clonotype has only a few counts. CDR3 bases: TGCAGCCACCGACAGGGGAATGAGCAGTTCTTC. This codes for CSHRQGNEQFF. The rearrangement uses TRBV29-1 and TRBJ2-1, with TRBD1 matching 8 bases. CDR3 length equals 11 residues. Germline V CDR1 and CDR2: SQVTM, ANQGSEA. J lost 7 bases, V lost 8 bases, and 4 bases had no gene match.

By share, this clonotype ranks as medium-sized (0.01 to 0.1%). The CDR3 reads CASSNQGGQPQHF. In DNA form, the CDR3 reads TGTGCCAGCAGTAATCAGGGGGGTCAGCCCCAGCATTTT. The chain uses TRBV2 and TRBJ1-5; 7 bases match TRBD1. The J segment lost 6 bases and the V segment lost 5 bases, leaving 4 bases of the junction unmatched. The CDR3 runs 13 residues. Germline V gene sequence: CDR1 SNHLY, CDR2 FYNNEI.

V usage is TRBV9 and J usage is TRBJ1-2; a possible D gene is TRBD1 (5 bases). This CDR3 has 17 residues. CDR1 and CDR2 from the germline V gene are SGDLS and YYNGEE. The germline V and J ends were trimmed by 4 bases and 5 bases, with 24 bases remaining between them. CDR3: CASSPTASRASFYGYTF. The CDR3 bases are TGTGCCAGCAGCCCGACAGCCTCCAGAGCCTCGTTTTATGGCTACACCTTC.

This clonotype was recorded at least ten times. The chain links TRBV9 to TRBJ2-7; TRBD2 aligns across 8 bases. Germline V gene data show CDR1 as SGDLS and CDR2 as YYNGEE. The CDR3 covers 15 residues. V dropped 0 bases and J dropped 3; count of bases not matched to a gene: 5. The CDR3 is CASSVGGTSRYEQYF. In DNA form, the CDR3 reads TGTGCCAGCAGCGTAGGCGGGACTAGTCGCTACGAGCAGTACTTC.

This clonotype has more than one count but fewer than ten. CDR3 DNA: TGTGCCACCAGTGAAAGAGGGACCGATGAGCAGTTCTTC. Translated, it gives CATSERGTDEQFF. The rearrangement joins TRBV24-1 to TRBJ2-1; D is tentatively TRBD1 or TRBD2 (5 bases each). Germline-derived CDR1 and CDR2 are KGHDR and SFDVKD. Trimming removed 4 bases from V and 8 bases from J, with 11 bases in between. This CDR3 spans 13 amino acids.

This chain links TRBV20-1 with TRBJ2-1, with 8 bases aligning to TRBD2. CDR3 length equals 16 residues. The V and J ends lost 0 bases and 7 bases, in that order; junction bases with no gene match: 11. Germline CDR1 is DFQATT and CDR2 is SNEGSKA (reference sequence). The CDR3 protein is CSARDRGGTRWNEQFF. As DNA, the CDR3 is TGCAGTGCTAGAGATCGAGGGGGGACTAGGTGGAATGAGCAGTTCTTC.

The rearrangement joins TRBV4-2 to TRBJ1-5, with D perhaps TRBD1 (6 bases). Germline V gene sequence: CDR1 LGHNA, CDR2 YNFKEQ. The ends were cut back, 0 bases at V and 5 bases at J, with 11 bases in the middle. This CDR3 spans 15 amino acids. CDR3 in DNA: TGTGCCAGCAGCCAAGAAACAGGGAGGTATCAGCCCCAGCATTTT. Amino acid sequence: CASSQETGRYQPQHF.

On this clonotype itself: The conserved closing phenylalanine or tryptophan is absent in this CDR3, likely reflecting a read error. The chain has TRBV9 and TRBJ2-7, with 7 bases matching TRBD2. Germline V gives CDR1 SGDLS, CDR2 YYNGEE. V lost 3 bases to trimming and J lost 1 base; unmatched junction nucleotides: 7. The CDR3 is 15 amino acids. This CDR3 is CASSARGVPSYEQYL. CDR3 sequence (DNA): TGTGCCAGCAGCGCCCGGGGGGTTCCGTCCTACGAGCAGTACCTC.